A single sample gave rise to the 21 T cell receptor beta chains below, sequenced in a study of PD-L1 blockade in urothelial cancer. Produced via immunoSEQ multiplex PCR; TCRdb's table is partial and in-frame only. This table holds 83,000 or so clones, 83% found once. Regarding time point: peripheral blood 6 weeks after treatment start. The source material was PBMCs, sampled around atezolizumab (anti-PD-L1) treatment. The receptors come from an older man with urothelial cancer.

CDR3 protein: CASSLDGGKYNEQFF. For the CDR3, the DNA is TGCGCCAGCAGCTTGGATGGAGGGAAATACAATGAGCAGTTCTTC. The chain carries TRBV5-1 and TRBJ2-1; tentatively, D is TRBD2 (6 bases). This CDR3 has 15 amino acids. Trimming pared 0 bases from V and 4 bases from J, leaving 11 bases between. CDR1 and CDR2 (germline): SGHRS, YFSETQ.

This clone was recorded only once. The V gene is TRBV5-1, the J gene TRBJ2-3; D ambiguous. Per the germline V gene, CDR1 is SGHRS and CDR2 is YFSETQ. The CDR3 contains 15 residues. V lost 0 bases, J lost 0 bases, and 8 bases lay in between. CDR3 sequence: CASSLGGISTDTQYF. Here the CDR3 DNA reads TGCGCCAGCAGCTTGGGAGGAATTAGCACAGATACGCAGTATTTT.

The chain employs TRBV4-2 and TRBJ1-1, with D perhaps TRBD1 (5 bases). V was trimmed by 2 bases and J by 3 bases, leaving 10 bases between them. CDR3 size: 14 residues. CDR1 and CDR2 (germline): LGHNA, YNFKEQ. CDR3 coding DNA: TGTGCCAGCAGCCAAAGCAGGGCAGACACTGAAGCTTTCTTT. It is translated as CASSQSRADTEAFF.

The chain has TRBV21-1 and TRBJ2-2; TRBD2, the D gene given by the table, was not confirmed from the DNA. TRBV21-1 is marked as a pseudogene. This CDR3 is built from 12 residues. CDR3 sequence: CASSLPTGELFF. In nucleotides, the CDR3 is TGTGCCAGCAGCCTACCCACCGGGGAGCTGTTTTTT.

The chain couples TRBV19 to TRBJ1-5; tentative D call: TRBD1 (5 bases). Germline assignment: CDR1 LNHDA and CDR2 SQIVND (reference sequence). The CDR3 consists of 15 residues. The V gene lost 5 bases and the J gene lost 1 base, with 12 bases spanning the gap. CDR3 DNA: TGTGCCAGTAGTGACTCGAAGGGGAGCAATCAGCCCCAGCATTTT. Translated: CASSDSKGSNQPQHF.

The rearrangement joins TRBV7-2 to TRBJ2-1, with TRBD2 as a possible D gene (6 bases). Germline values: CDR1 SGHTA, CDR2 FQGNSA. V shed 5 bases and J shed 8 bases, with 19 bases lying between them. This CDR3 has 15 residues. The CDR3 DNA is TGTGCCAGCAGCCCCTTAGAGGGAGGACGGTATGAGCAGTTCTTC. As protein: CASSPLEGGRYEQFF.

This rearrangement joins TRBV2 to TRBJ1-2; TRBD1 is a possible D gene (6 bases). The germline V gene has CDR1 SNHLY and CDR2 FYNNEI. The V gene lost 2 bases and the J gene lost 5 bases, with 12 bases spanning the gap. The CDR3 spans 14 residues. The CDR3 here is CASSEFTGPYGYTF. The DNA of the CDR3 is TGTGCCAGCAGTGAATTCACAGGGCCATATGGCTACACCTTC.

The chain uses TRBV10-3 and TRBJ2-7; TRBD1 agrees at 9 bases. Germline V CDR1 and CDR2: ENHRY, SYGVKD. Trimming cost V 11 bases and J 3 bases; bases outside gene matches: 5. This CDR3 is 12 amino acids long. CDR3 nucleotides: TGTGCCTCGACAGGGGGGGACTACGAGCAGTACTTC. Encoded protein: CASTGGDYEQYF.

The chain joins TRBV7-2 to TRBJ1-2; D call uncertain. Germline V gene data show CDR1 as SGHTA and CDR2 as FQGNSA. With 6 bases removed from V and 2 bases from J, the gap between germline ends came to 13 bases. The CDR3 loop spans 14 amino acids. Here the CDR3 DNA reads TGTGCCAGCAGTACCTCAACCGAGAACTATGGCTACACCTTC. Protein product: CASSTSTENYGYTF. Full variable domain (remainder filled in from reference TRBV7-2 and TRBJ1-2): GAGVSQSPSNKVTEKGKDVELRCDPISGHTALYWYRQSLGQGLEFLIYFQGNSAPDKSGLPSDRFSAERTGGSVSTLTIQRTQQEDSAVYLCASSTSTENYGYTFGSGTRLTVV.

V and J are TRBV4-3 and TRBJ2-5; 10 bases align to TRBD1. Germline assignment: CDR1 LGHNA and CDR2 YSLEER. CDR3 length: 16 amino acids. J gave up 5 bases and V 6 bases, and 12 bases lay outside the gene matches. CDR3 region: CASSRSGGTGVETQYF. In nucleotides, the CDR3 is TGCGCCAGCAGTCGCTCGGGGGGGACAGGGGTTGAGACCCAGTACTTC.

CDR3 DNA: TGCGCCAGCAGCCAACGACAGAATACTTACGAGCAGTACTTC. Its translation: CASSQRQNTYEQYF. This rearrangement joins TRBV5-1 to TRBJ2-7, with D perhaps TRBD1 (5 bases). In germline, CDR1 is SGHRS, CDR2 YFSETQ. The CDR3 length is 14 residues. Trimming stripped 4 bases from V and 4 bases from J, with 15 bases between.

The V gene is TRBV11-3, the J gene TRBJ1-2, with unresolved D. This CDR3 is built from 14 residues. V lost 6 bases, J lost 7 bases, and 18 bases lay in between. Germline CDR1 SGHNT, CDR2 YENEEA. The CDR3, as DNA: TGTGCCAGCAGTAAAGACGGATCCTCGGGTGGCTACACCTTC. Its protein is CASSKDGSSGGYTF.

V gene TRBV19 combines with J gene TRBJ2-1; 7 nucleotides agree with TRBD2. The CDR3 loop spans 15 amino acids. Losses at the gene ends were 3 bases for V and 4 bases for J; bases not matched to a gene: 6. The germline V gene has CDR1 LNHDA and CDR2 SQIVND (reference sequence). CDR3 sequence reads: CASSMGGSLYNEQFF. The CDR3 DNA reads TGTGCCAGTAGTATGGGCGGGAGCCTTTACAATGAGCAGTTCTTC.

The chain joins TRBV6-5 to TRBJ2-1, with 11 bases that match TRBD2. The germline V gene encodes CDR1 MNHEY and CDR2 SVGAGI. The V segment lost 6 bases and the J segment 4 bases; nucleotides outside the gene matches: 5. The CDR3 length is 15 residues. CDR3: CASSLAGGQYNEQFF. The CDR3 coding sequence is TGTGCCAGCAGCTTAGCGGGAGGGCAGTACAATGAGCAGTTCTTC.

This clone was detected a few times. The chain recombines TRBV2 with TRBJ1-5; D unclear. This CDR3 is built from 13 residues. With 8 bases removed from V and 1 base from J, the gap between germline ends came to 9 bases. In germline, CDR1 is SNHLY, CDR2 FYNNEI. In DNA, the CDR3 is TGTGCCAGCGGAGGGAACAGCAATCAGCCCCAGCATTTT. Protein sequence: CASGGNSNQPQHF.

This rearrangement joins TRBV7-2 to TRBJ2-7; D unclear. The CDR3 extends over 14 amino acids. V lost 5 bases to trimming and J lost 4 bases, with 15 bases between them. Germline V CDR1 and CDR2: SGHTA, FQGNSA. In DNA form, the CDR3 reads TGTGCCAGCAGCCTCACACAGATTACATACGAGCAGTACTTC. It codes for CASSLTQITYEQYF.

The V call is TRBV19, the J call TRBJ2-7; weak D call: TRBD1 (7 bases). V dropped 3 bases and J dropped 2 bases, with 14 bases sitting between them. There are 15 residues in the CDR3. Germline V gene sequence: CDR1 LNHDA, CDR2 SQIVND (reference sequence). The CDR3 nucleotides read TGTGCCAGTAGTATGGCGGGGACAGTAGCCTACGAGCAGTACTTC. Protein sequence: CASSMAGTVAYEQYF.

The CDR3: CASSLEGTRLNEQFF. The CDR3 bases are TGTGCCAGCAGCTTAGAAGGGACTAGACTCAATGAGCAGTTCTTC. The genes are TRBV7-3 and TRBJ2-1; TRBD2 matches 8 bases. CDR1 SGHTA and CDR2 FQGTGA come from the germline V gene. The CDR3 sequence is 15 residues long. Trimming at V came to 2 bases and at J to 6 bases, leaving 6 bases not matched to a gene.

This chain links TRBV11-3 with TRBJ2-5, with D maybe TRBD1 (5 bases). From germline, CDR1 is SGHNT and CDR2 YENEEA. The length of the CDR3 is 13 residues. V lost 5 bases to trimming and J lost 5 bases, with 12 bases between them. The CDR3 bases are TGTGCCAGCAGCCGTGCAGGGTCGGAGACCCAGTACTTC. Its protein is CASSRAGSETQYF.

V gene TRBV2 combines with J gene TRBJ2-5; 9 nucleotides match TRBD2. The CDR3 covers 15 residues. The germline V gene has CDR1 SNHLY and CDR2 FYNNEI. V trimming: 1 base; J trimming: 3 bases; junction bases outside the gene matches: 3. The CDR3 loop is CASSEGRLAEETQYF. For the CDR3, the DNA is TGTGCCAGCAGTGAAGGCCGACTAGCGGAAGAGACCCAGTACTTC.

The chain couples TRBV19 to TRBJ1-2; no reliable D call. The CDR3 contains 17 residues. CDR1 LNHDA and CDR2 SQIVND come from the germline V gene (reference sequence). Trimming removed 5 bases from V and 4 bases from J, with 23 bases in between. DNA for the CDR3: TGTGCCAGTAGTTTCGATACCACATACGATCTTGGCTATGGCTACACCTTC. It yields the protein CASSFDTTYDLGYGYTF.